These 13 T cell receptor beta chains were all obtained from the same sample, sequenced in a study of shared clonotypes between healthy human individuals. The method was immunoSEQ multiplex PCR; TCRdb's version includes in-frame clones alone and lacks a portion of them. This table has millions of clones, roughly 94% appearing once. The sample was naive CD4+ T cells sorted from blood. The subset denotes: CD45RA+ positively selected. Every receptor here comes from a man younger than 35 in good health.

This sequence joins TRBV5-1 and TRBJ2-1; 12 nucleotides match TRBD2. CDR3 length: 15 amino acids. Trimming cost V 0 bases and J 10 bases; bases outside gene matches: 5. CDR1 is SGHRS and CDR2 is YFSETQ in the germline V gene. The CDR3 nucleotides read TGCGCCAGCAGCTTGGGACTAGCGGGAGAGGCGGAGCAGTTCTTC. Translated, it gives CASSLGLAGEAEQFF.

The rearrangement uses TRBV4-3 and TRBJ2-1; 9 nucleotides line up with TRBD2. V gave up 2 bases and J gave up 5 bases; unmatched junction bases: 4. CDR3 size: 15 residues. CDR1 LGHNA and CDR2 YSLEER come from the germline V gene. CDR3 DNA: TGCGCCAGCAGCCAAACGACTAGCGGTAACAATGAGCAGTTCTTC. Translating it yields CASSQTTSGNNEQFF.

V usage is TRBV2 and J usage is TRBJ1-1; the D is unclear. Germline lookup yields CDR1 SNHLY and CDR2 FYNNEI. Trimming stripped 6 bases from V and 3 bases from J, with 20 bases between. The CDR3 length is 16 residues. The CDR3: CASSRVTLDSYTEAFF. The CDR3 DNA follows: TGTGCCAGCAGCCGGGTAACCCTTGATTCGTACACTGAAGCTTTCTTT. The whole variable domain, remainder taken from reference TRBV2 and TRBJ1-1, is EPEVTQTPSHQVTQMGQEVILRCVPISNHLYFYWYRQILGQKVEFLVSFYNNEISEKSEIFDDQFSVERPDGSNFTLKIRSTKLEDSAMYFCASSRVTLDSYTEAFFGQGTRLTVV.

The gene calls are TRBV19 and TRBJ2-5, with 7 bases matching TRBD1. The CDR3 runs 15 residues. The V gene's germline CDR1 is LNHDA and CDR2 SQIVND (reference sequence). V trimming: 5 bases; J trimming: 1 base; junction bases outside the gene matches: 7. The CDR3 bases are TGTGCCAGTAGTTTTACCGGGACAGCCCAAGAGACCCAGTACTTC. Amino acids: CASSFTGTAQETQYF.

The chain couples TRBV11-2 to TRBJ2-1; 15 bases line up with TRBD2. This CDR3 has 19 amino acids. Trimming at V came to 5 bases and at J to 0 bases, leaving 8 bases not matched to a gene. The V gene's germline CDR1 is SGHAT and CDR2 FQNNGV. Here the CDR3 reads CASSATGTSGRSSYNEQFF. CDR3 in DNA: TGTGCCAGCAGCGCAACCGGGACTAGCGGGAGGAGCTCCTACAATGAGCAGTTCTTC.

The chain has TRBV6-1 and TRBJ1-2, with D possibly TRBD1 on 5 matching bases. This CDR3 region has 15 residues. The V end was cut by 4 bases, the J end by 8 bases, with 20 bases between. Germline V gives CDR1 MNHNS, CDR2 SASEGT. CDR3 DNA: TGTGCCAGCAGTGGGCAGGGATATCCGTTAATCGGCTACACCTTC. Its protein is CASSGQGYPLIGYTF.

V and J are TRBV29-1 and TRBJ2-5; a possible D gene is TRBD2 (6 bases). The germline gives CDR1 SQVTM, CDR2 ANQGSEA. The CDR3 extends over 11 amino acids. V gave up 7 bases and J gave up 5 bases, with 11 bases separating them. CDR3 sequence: CSGGRGETQYF. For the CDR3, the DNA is TGCAGCGGAGGGCGGGGTGAGACCCAGTACTTC.

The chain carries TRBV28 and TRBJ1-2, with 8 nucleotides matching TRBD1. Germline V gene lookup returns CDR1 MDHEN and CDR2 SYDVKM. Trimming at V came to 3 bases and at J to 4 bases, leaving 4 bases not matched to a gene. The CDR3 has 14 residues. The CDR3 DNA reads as TGTGCCAGCAGTTTCGGGACAGGCCCCTATGGCTACACCTTC. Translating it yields CASSFGTGPYGYTF.

The CDR3 DNA reads TGTGCCTGGAGTGCGGTCGGCTGGAACACCATATATTTT. It is translated as CAWSAVGWNTIYF. This chain joins TRBV30 and TRBJ1-3; D gene ambiguous. V dropped 1 base and J dropped 7 bases, with 11 bases sitting between them. The CDR3 is 13 residues long. Germline V gene sequence: CDR1 GTSNPN, CDR2 SVGIG (reference sequence).

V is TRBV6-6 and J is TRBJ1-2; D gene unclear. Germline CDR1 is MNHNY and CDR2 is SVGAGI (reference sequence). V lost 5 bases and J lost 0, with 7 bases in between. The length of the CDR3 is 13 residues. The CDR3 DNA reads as TGTGCCAGCAGTCGGGAAGCTAACTATGGCTACACCTTC. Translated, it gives CASSREANYGYTF.

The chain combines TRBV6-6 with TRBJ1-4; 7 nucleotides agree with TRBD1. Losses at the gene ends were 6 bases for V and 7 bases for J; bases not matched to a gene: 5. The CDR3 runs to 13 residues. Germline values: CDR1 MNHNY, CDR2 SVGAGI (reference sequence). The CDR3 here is CASRTTGPEKLFF. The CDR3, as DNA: TGTGCCAGCAGGACGACAGGGCCTGAAAAACTGTTTTTT.

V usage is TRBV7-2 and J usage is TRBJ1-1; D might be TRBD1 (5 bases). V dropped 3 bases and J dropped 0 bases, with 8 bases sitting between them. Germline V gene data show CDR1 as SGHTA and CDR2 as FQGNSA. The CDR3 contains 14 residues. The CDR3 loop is CASSFTGMNTEAFF. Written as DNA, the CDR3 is TGTGCCAGCAGCTTCACAGGCATGAACACTGAAGCTTTCTTT.

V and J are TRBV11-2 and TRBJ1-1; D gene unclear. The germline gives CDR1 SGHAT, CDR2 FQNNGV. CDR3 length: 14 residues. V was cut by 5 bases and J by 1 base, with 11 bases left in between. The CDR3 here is CASSGRTQNTEAFF. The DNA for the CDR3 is TGTGCCAGCAGCGGACGGACTCAGAACACTGAAGCTTTCTTT.